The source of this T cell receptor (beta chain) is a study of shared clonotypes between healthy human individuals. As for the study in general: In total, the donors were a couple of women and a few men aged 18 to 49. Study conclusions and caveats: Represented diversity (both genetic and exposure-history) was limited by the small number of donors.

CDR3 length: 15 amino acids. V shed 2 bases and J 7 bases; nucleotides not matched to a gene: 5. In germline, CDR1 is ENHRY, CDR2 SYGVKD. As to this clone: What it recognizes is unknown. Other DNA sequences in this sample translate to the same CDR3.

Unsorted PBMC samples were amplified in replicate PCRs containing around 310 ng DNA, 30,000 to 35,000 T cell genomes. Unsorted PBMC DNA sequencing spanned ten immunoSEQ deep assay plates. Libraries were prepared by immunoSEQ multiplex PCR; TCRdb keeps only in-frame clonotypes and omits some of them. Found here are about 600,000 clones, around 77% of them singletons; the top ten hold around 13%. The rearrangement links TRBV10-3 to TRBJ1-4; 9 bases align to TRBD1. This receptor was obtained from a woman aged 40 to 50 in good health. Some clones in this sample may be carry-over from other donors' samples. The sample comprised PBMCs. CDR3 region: CAISEQGQGGEKLFF. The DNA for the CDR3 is TGTGCCATCAGTGAGCAGGGACAGGGTGGTGAAAAACTGTTTTTT.